Following are 19 T cell receptor beta chains from one sample sequenced in a study of T cell changes during pregnancy in multiple sclerosis. Clones were read by immunoSEQ multiplex PCR, and TCRdb kept only the in-frame ones, dropping some. The sample contains 30,000 to 35,000 clones, 70% to 90% of which appear only once. The material was CD8+ T cells from peripheral blood mononuclear cells, obtained in the third trimester of pregnancy. Receptors were obtained from a female donor with multiple sclerosis, enrolled in a pregnancy study.

V and J are TRBV12-5 and TRBJ1-1; 7 positions match TRBD1. Germline-derived CDR1 and CDR2 are LGHNT and FRNRAP. The CDR3 length is 14 residues. V lost 6 bases and J lost 0; bases outside the gene matches: 4. In nucleotides, the CDR3 is TGTGCTAGTGGGCCGGGACAGATGAACACTGAAGCTTTCTTT. It is translated as CASGPGQMNTEAFF.

The gene calls are TRBV9 and TRBJ1-2; possible D gene TRBD1, 6 bases. The CDR3 contains 18 residues. Germline V CDR1 and CDR2: SGDLS, YYNGEE. V shed 3 bases and J shed 1 base, with 22 bases lying between them. CDR3 sequence: CASSDRDTDLGDNYGYTF. The CDR3 coding sequence is TGTGCCAGCAGCGACCGGGACACAGATTTGGGGGATAACTATGGCTACACCTTC.

This chain uses TRBV7-2 with TRBJ2-7, with 10 bases aligning to TRBD2. The germline V gene has CDR1 SGHTA and CDR2 FQGNSA. The CDR3 totals 16 residues. The J segment lost 3 bases and the V segment lost 4 bases, leaving 9 bases of the junction unmatched. CDR3 sequence reads: CASSSTSSGGLYEQYF. The CDR3 DNA reads as TGTGCCAGCAGCTCCACATCTAGCGGGGGCCTCTACGAGCAGTACTTC.

This clone was seen only once. The chain has TRBV4-2 and TRBJ1-1; a weak D match, TRBD1 (5 bases). There are 14 residues in the CDR3. Trimming removed 1 base at V and 4 bases at J, with 10 bases between. Germline-derived CDR1 and CDR2 are LGHNA and YNFKEQ. For the CDR3, the DNA is TGTGCCAGCAGCCAAGCAGGGTTCGGCACTGAAGCTTTCTTT. Translating gives CASSQAGFGTEAFF.

The gene calls are TRBV11-2 and TRBJ1-1; 9 bases align to TRBD1. The CDR3 totals 13 residues. Unmatched junction bases numbered 5, after V lost 1 base and J lost 11 bases. Germline loops: CDR1 SGHAT, CDR2 FQNNGV. In DNA, the CDR3 is TGTGCCAGCAGCTTAGGGACAGGGGTTTGGGCTTTCTTT. Translation: CASSLGTGVWAFF.

This rearrangement joins TRBV27 to TRBJ2-7; perhaps TRBD2 as D (6 bases). The CDR3 runs 12 residues. V gave up 10 bases and J gave up 0 bases, with 10 bases separating them. Germline loops: CDR1 MNHEY, CDR2 SMNVEV (reference sequence). The CDR3 bases are TGTGCCACTTGGCGGGACTCCTACGAGCAGTACTTC. Translating gives CATWRDSYEQYF.

The CDR3 DNA reads TGCGCCAGCAGCCATTACCGGGACAGAGGGGACGAGCAGTACTTC. Residues: CASSHYRDRGDEQYF. The V and J genes are TRBV4-3 and TRBJ2-7; 7 positions agree with TRBD1. This CDR3 has 15 residues. The germline CDR1 and CDR2 sequences are LGHNA and YSLEER. V dropped 3 bases and J dropped 5; count of bases not matched to a gene: 10.

The chain is built from TRBV5-6 and TRBJ1-6; maybe TRBD1 (5 bases). Trimming pared 6 bases from V and 4 bases from J, leaving 14 bases between. The CDR3 length is 15 residues. The germline gives CDR1 SGHDT, CDR2 YYEEEE. The CDR3 nucleotides read TGTGCCAGCACCTCGACAGCCAAGTATAATTCACCCCTCCACTTT. This codes for CASTSTAKYNSPLHF.

The genes are TRBV7-6 and TRBJ2-1; TRBD2 might be the D (5 bases). Germline assignment: CDR1 SGHVS and CDR2 FNYEAQ. With 5 bases removed from V and 7 bases from J, the gap between germline ends came to 15 bases. The length of the CDR3 is 14 residues. CDR3 nucleotides: TGTGCCAGCAGCCCAGAGGCGGCGGGTAATGAGCAGTTCTTC. Translating it yields CASSPEAAGNEQFF.

This clone was seen once. The genes are TRBV5-8 and TRBJ2-1; perhaps TRBD2 as D (5 bases). Per germline, CDR1 SGHTS and CDR2 YDEGEE. The CDR3 has 15 residues. The V end was cut by 2 bases, the J end by 5 bases, with 14 bases between. This CDR3 reads CASSLGLTDDNEQFF. The DNA for the CDR3 is TGTGCCAGCAGCTTAGGACTTACAGATGACAATGAGCAGTTCTTC.

This clone was detected only a few times. This sequence joins TRBV5-4 and TRBJ1-2; maybe TRBD1 (5 bases). CDR1 and CDR2 from the germline V gene are SGHNT and YYREEE (reference sequence). V gave up 4 bases and J gave up 4 bases, with 11 bases separating them. CDR3 length: 13 residues. The CDR3, as DNA: TGTGCCAGCAGCGTCGAGCAGGGCTATGGCTACACCTTC. It yields the protein CASSVEQGYGYTF.

V and J are TRBV2 and TRBJ1-6, with a weak D call TRBD1 (5 bases). Germline assignment: CDR1 SNHLY and CDR2 FYNNEI. V lost 7 bases and J 0 bases, leaving 16 bases between the germline ends. This CDR3 spans 17 amino acids. Here the CDR3 reads CASISRGLSSYNSPLHF. CDR3 DNA: TGTGCCAGCATTTCCCGGGGACTGAGCTCCTATAATTCACCCCTCCACTTT.

The chain is built from TRBV27 and TRBJ2-7; a weak D match, TRBD1 (6 bases). Trimming left V 2 bases short and J 0 bases short, with 11 bases between. Germline CDR1 and CDR2: MNHEY and SMNVEV (reference sequence). CDR3 length: 15 amino acids. This CDR3 reads CASSLIQGSSYEQYF. The CDR3 DNA reads as TGTGCCAGCAGTTTAATCCAGGGGAGCTCCTACGAGCAGTACTTC.

The chain links TRBV30 to TRBJ2-3; 13 bases agree with TRBD2. After removal of 3 bases from V and 0 bases from J, the junction contained 9 bases not matched to a gene. This CDR3 region has 18 residues. CDR1 and CDR2 (germline): GTSNPN, SVGIG (reference sequence). The CDR3 here is CAWSHTSGGVPSTDTQYF. Written as DNA, the CDR3 is TGTGCCTGGAGCCATACTAGCGGGGGGGTCCCTAGCACAGATACGCAGTATTTT. The full variable domain, its missing parts supplied by reference TRBV30 and TRBJ2-3, is SQTIHQWPATLVQPVGSPLSLECTVEGTSNPNLYWYRQAAGRGLQLLFYSVGIGQISSEVPQNLSASRPQDRQFILSSKKLLLSDSGFYLCAWSHTSGGVPSTDTQYFGPGTRLTVL.

V gene TRBV9 combines with J gene TRBJ1-2; a possible D gene is TRBD1 (5 bases). With 0 bases removed from V and 2 bases from J, the gap between germline ends came to 5 bases. This CDR3 is 13 amino acids long. Germline loops: CDR1 SGDLS, CDR2 YYNGEE. The CDR3 DNA reads as TGTGCCAGCAGCGTAGCAGGGAACTATGGCTACACCTTC. Residues: CASSVAGNYGYTF.

The chain couples TRBV7-3 to TRBJ2-7; no clear D gene. The CDR3 covers 13 residues. Germline loops: CDR1 SGHTA, CDR2 FQGTGA. V lost 5 bases and J lost 3, with 11 bases in between. The CDR3 loop reads CASSVGLGYEQYF. The CDR3 coding sequence is TGTGCCAGCAGCGTGGGCCTGGGCTACGAGCAGTACTTC.

Comments on this clone: A junction end diverges from the germline sequence, so it may reflect a read error. V usage is TRBV7-7 and J usage is TRBJ2-1, with 7 bases aligning to TRBD1. Germline V gene data show CDR1 as SSHAT and CDR2 as FNYEAQ (reference sequence). The CDR3 extends over 15 amino acids. The chain's CDR3 is CASSDPGQLYNEQFF. The CDR3 DNA reads TGTGCTAGCAGCGACCCGGGACAGCTCTACAATGAGCAGTTCTTC.

V is TRBV5-1 and J is TRBJ1-1; 7 positions agree with TRBD1. With 7 bases clipped from V and 1 base from J, the junction kept 4 bases outside the gene matches. The CDR3 loop spans 13 amino acids. Germline V gene lookup returns CDR1 SGHRS and CDR2 YFSETQ. This CDR3 is CASDRTGNTEAFF. CDR3 in DNA: TGCGCCAGCGATCGGACAGGGAACACTGAAGCTTTCTTT. The full variable domain, rest sourced from reference TRBV5-1 and TRBJ1-1, is KAGVTQTPRYLIKTRGQQVTLSCSPISGHRSVSWYQQTPGQGLQFLFEYFSETQRNKGNFPGRFSGRQFSNSRSEMNVSTLELGDSALYLCASDRTGNTEAFFGQGTRLTVV.

The count of this clone is one. The chain uses TRBV7-9 and TRBJ2-1; no reliable D call. The germline V and J ends were trimmed by 4 bases and 13 bases, with 14 bases remaining between them. Germline loops: CDR1 SEHNR, CDR2 FQNEAQ (reference sequence). This CDR3 is built from 12 residues. As DNA, the CDR3 is TGTGCCAGCAGCTGGCGCGAGGATCTTCAGTTCTTC. Amino acid sequence: CASSWREDLQFF.